This entry lists 17 T cell receptor beta chains sequenced from one sample in a study of cytomegalovirus exposure and HLA in healthy donors. Repertoires were generated with immunoSEQ multiplex PCR, while TCRdb's copy carries only in-frame clones and drops some. The top ten clones hold approximately 0.96% of a sample with 250,000 to 400,000 clones, roughly 87% of them seen once. The sample comprised PBMCs. The receptors here all came from a man aged 25-45 years in good health and CMV-seronegative.

Here the CDR3 reads CATRPWQSSRDTEAFF. CDR3 bases: TGTGCCACCAGGCCGTGGCAATCTAGCCGAGACACTGAAGCTTTCTTT. The chain is built from TRBV15 and TRBJ1-1; D not resolved. The CDR3 extends over 16 amino acids. Germline lookup yields CDR1 LNHNV and CDR2 YYDKDF (reference sequence). Trimming cost V 6 bases and J 3 bases, with 20 bases left between them.

The chain carries TRBV6-5 and TRBJ2-7; tentatively, D is TRBD1 (6 bases). The germline gives CDR1 MNHEY, CDR2 SVGAGI. The CDR3 is 14 amino acids. V was clipped by 2 bases and J by 4 bases, with 12 bases between them. CDR3 amino acids: CASSYTRTEYEQYF. CDR3 bases: TGTGCCAGCAGTTACACCCGGACAGAGTACGAGCAGTACTTC.

The genes are TRBV6-5 and TRBJ1-2, with TRBD1 matching over 12 bases. Per the germline V gene, CDR1 is MNHEY and CDR2 is SVGAGI. This CDR3 is 14 amino acids long. Losses at the gene ends were 5 bases for V and 8 bases for J; bases not matched to a gene: 6. CDR3 nucleotide sequence: TGTGCCAGCAGTATGGGACAGGGGGCCAGAGGCTACACCTTC. Its protein is CASSMGQGARGYTF.

This clone was recorded only once. The rearrangement links TRBV2 to TRBJ2-1; D is perhaps TRBD2 (7 bases). CDR3 length: 15 amino acids. Germline V gene data show CDR1 as SNHLY and CDR2 as FYNNEI. Trimming removed 1 base from V and 5 bases from J, with 12 bases in between. CDR3 bases: TGTGCCAGCAGTGAAGGGCGGGGGCCCAACAATGAGCAGTTCTTC. Translation: CASSEGRGPNNEQFF. Using reference TRBV2 and TRBJ2-1 for the parts outside the CDR3, the full variable domain is EPEVTQTPSHQVTQMGQEVILRCVPISNHLYFYWYRQILGQKVEFLVSFYNNEISEKSEIFDDQFSVERPDGSNFTLKIRSTKLEDSAMYFCASSEGRGPNNEQFFGPGTRLTVL.

V is TRBV10-3 and J is TRBJ2-7; 7 nucleotides agree with TRBD2. Germline V gene sequence: CDR1 ENHRY, CDR2 SYGVKD. V trimming: 1 base; J trimming: 7 bases; junction bases outside the gene matches: 4. This CDR3 contains 13 residues. CDR3 coding DNA: TGTGCCATCAGTGAGTGGGGAGCGGGGGAGCAGTACTTC. It codes for CAISEWGAGEQYF.

This clone is a singleton in its sample. The V call is TRBV5-1, the J call TRBJ2-1, with D uncertain. V gave up 1 base and J gave up 4 bases, with 18 bases separating them. Looked up from germline, CDR1 is SGHRS and CDR2 is YFSETQ. The CDR3 totals 17 residues. CDR3 sequence (DNA): TGCGCCAGCAGCTTGTTCCCAGCGTCGACGCCTTACAATGAGCAGTTCTTC. It yields the protein CASSLFPASTPYNEQFF.

The rearrangement uses TRBV2 and TRBJ1-5; 7 bases are a match to TRBD1. V trimming: 6 bases; J trimming: 1 base; junction bases outside the gene matches: 6. The CDR3 has 15 residues. Looked up from germline, CDR1 is SNHLY and CDR2 is FYNNEI. The CDR3 region has the DNA TGTGCCAGCAGGACAGGGTATACGAGCAATCAGCCCCAGCATTTT. Residues: CASRTGYTSNQPQHF.

The J gene is TRBJ1-2, the V gene TRBV5-6; D gene unclear. Germline assignment: CDR1 SGHDT and CDR2 YYEEEE. The CDR3 is 16 amino acids. Deletions cut 1 base from V and 5 bases from J, with 18 bases between. The CDR3 sequence: CASSLIRATRGYGYTF. CDR3 in DNA: TGTGCCAGCAGCTTGATTCGGGCTACTCGAGGGTATGGCTACACCTTC.

The CDR3 DNA is TGTGCCAGCAGTGAACGGGTCAGCCCTCCCAATCAGCCCCAGCATTTT. It specifies CASSERVSPPNQPQHF. The gene calls are TRBV6-1 and TRBJ1-5; D ambiguous. The CDR3 runs to 16 residues. V dropped 2 bases and J dropped 3 bases, with 14 bases sitting between them. Germline V CDR1 and CDR2: MNHNS, SASEGT.

The chain carries TRBV9 and TRBJ2-7, with D perhaps TRBD1 (6 bases). The CDR3 is made up of 14 amino acids. Germline V lookup: CDR1 SGDLS, CDR2 YYNGEE. V lost 4 bases and J lost 5, with 16 bases in between. CDR3 sequence: CASSPAWGRDEQYF. The DNA for the CDR3 is TGTGCCAGCAGCCCCGCCTGGGGGCGGGACGAGCAGTACTTC.

The chain has TRBV7-8 and TRBJ1-4; 9 bases map to TRBD1. Germline V gene sequence: CDR1 SGHVS, CDR2 FQNEAQ. The CDR3 totals 17 residues. The junction had 13 bases not matched to a gene; V was cut back by 3 bases and J by 8 bases. Here the CDR3 reads CASSFRDRVDLGEKLFF. The CDR3 nucleotides are TGTGCCAGCAGCTTCCGGGACAGGGTCGATTTGGGCGAAAAACTGTTTTTT. Using reference TRBV7-8 and TRBJ1-4 for the parts outside the CDR3, the full variable domain is GAGVSQSPRYKVAKRGQDVALRCDPISGHVSLFWYQQALGQGPEFLTYFQNEAQLDKSGLPSDRFFAERPEGSVSTLKIQRTQQEDSAVYLCASSFRDRVDLGEKLFFGSGTQLSVL.

The CDR3 loop reads CASSGQFATEAFF. The CDR3 bases are TGTGCCAGCAGCGGACAGTTTGCCACTGAAGCTTTCTTT. The chain joins TRBV6-1 to TRBJ1-1, with D possibly TRBD1 on 6 matching bases. V was trimmed by 6 bases and J by 4 bases, leaving 12 bases between them. Germline V gives CDR1 MNHNS, CDR2 SASEGT. The length of the CDR3 is 13 residues.

The chain combines TRBV6-5 with TRBJ2-7, with TRBD1 matching over 8 bases. J was trimmed by 2 bases and V by 6 bases; bases with no gene match: 6. The CDR3 has 14 residues. Germline V CDR1 and CDR2: MNHEY, SVGAGI. As DNA, the CDR3 is TGTGCCAGCAGGAAGGACAGGGCCCCCTACGAGCAGTACTTC. It encodes CASRKDRAPYEQYF.

The chain recombines TRBV6-6 with TRBJ1-1; the match to TRBD1 covers 8 bases. Germline values: CDR1 MNHNY, CDR2 SVGAGI (reference sequence). This CDR3 has 16 residues. V shed 6 bases and J 4 bases; nucleotides not matched to a gene: 13. CDR3: CASSPGTGVFVTEAFF. The CDR3 DNA sequence: TGTGCCAGCAGCCCCGGGACAGGTGTTTTCGTCACTGAAGCTTTCTTT.

The CDR3 reads CASSTLLSSYNSPLHF. In DNA form, the CDR3 reads TGTGCCAGCAGCACCCTTCTGAGCTCCTATAATTCACCCCTCCACTTT. V is TRBV7-2 and J is TRBJ1-6; D gene uncertain. The CDR3 extends over 16 amino acids. V gave up 5 bases and J gave up 0 bases, with 11 bases separating them. Germline loops: CDR1 SGHTA, CDR2 FQGNSA. The entire variable domain, with the rest obtained from reference TRBV7-2 and TRBJ1-6, is as follows: GAGVSQSPSNKVTEKGKDVELRCDPISGHTALYWYRQSLGQGLEFLIYFQGNSAPDKSGLPSDRFSAERTGGSVSTLTIQRTQQEDSAVYLCASSTLLSSYNSPLHFGNGTRLTVT.

This chain joins TRBV6-1 and TRBJ1-1, with 12 bases fitting TRBD1. The length of the CDR3 is 15 residues. The germline CDR1 and CDR2 sequences are MNHNS and SASEGT. The ends lost 9 bases at V and 3 bases at J; junction bases unmatched: 8. CDR3 loop: CASSRDRGPDTEAFF. The CDR3 DNA reads as TGTGCCAGTAGCCGGGACAGGGGGCCCGACACTGAAGCTTTCTTT.

The rearrangement links TRBV9 to TRBJ2-7; no reliable D call. V was cut by 0 bases and J by 0 bases, with 10 bases left in between. The CDR3 totals 15 residues. The germline CDR1 and CDR2 sequences are SGDLS and YYNGEE. In nucleotides, the CDR3 is TGTGCCAGCAGCGTAGGGCGGCTGAGCTCCTACGAGCAGTACTTC. It specifies CASSVGRLSSYEQYF.